This TCR beta chain was captured by sequencing in a study of T cell responses to AZD1222 COVID-19 vaccine. Remarks on this clone: The antigen is undetermined.

General observations from the study: Most donors were white British and more were female, and clonal diversity was possibly underestimated. At baseline, just five or six AZD1222 recipients tested seropositive.

The CDR3 consists of 20 residues. The germline gives CDR1 MNHEY, CDR2 SMNVEV (reference sequence). V was cut by 2 bases and J by 2 bases, with 27 bases left in between. Clones were read by immunoSEQ multiplex PCR, and TCRdb kept only the in-frame ones, dropping some. The table lists 150,000 to 200,000 clones, 88% of them singletons, with more than 7% in the top ten. The clonotype comes from an adult in good health. This chain connects TRBV27 to TRBJ1-2; D is perhaps TRBD1 (6 bases). The sequencing here drew on peripheral blood, taken on day 0 of AZD1222 vaccination. The CDR3 loop is CASSLARNRVRGARNYGYTF. The CDR3 DNA follows: TGTGCCAGCAGTTTAGCACGTAACAGGGTACGGGGTGCTCGAAACTATGGCTACACCTTC.